Reported below is one T cell receptor (beta chain). This specimen comes from a study of T cell changes during pregnancy in multiple sclerosis. The data were produced by immunoSEQ multiplex PCR, yet TCRdb's version contains in-frame clones alone and is incomplete. The table shows 75,000 to 95,000 clones, with approximately 90% occurring only once. The CDR3 has 14 amino acids. The germline V gene has CDR1 SGHTA and CDR2 FQGTGA. Trimming stripped 5 bases from V and 6 bases from J, with 14 bases between. Specimen: peripheral blood, collected before pregnancy. This receptor was taken from a female donor with multiple sclerosis, enrolled in a pregnancy study. This chain connects TRBV7-3 to TRBJ2-1; tentatively, D is TRBD2 (6 bases). The CDR3 DNA sequence: TGTGCCAGCAGCCTTCCGACTAGAATCAATGAGCAGTTCTTC. As protein: CASSLPTRINEQFF.